What follows describes a single TCR beta chain. Under the authors' procedure: Amplification of reference gene primers was used by the study to estimate nucleated cell counts. Clones were sequenced by immunoSEQ multiplex PCR, and TCRdb holds only the in-frame ones, with some missing. V, J and clone size are those of that table, while D and trimming were read from the DNA. The repertoire holds under 150,000 clones, with roughly 84% as singletons. The source of the sample is a study of blood T cell repertoires in COVID-19. Across the whole study: Samples came from the United States, Italy and Spain, spanning acute and convalescent COVID-19. In each case, the material was cDNA or gDNA derived from T cells, B-cell-depleted T cells, or PBMCs.

The sequenced material came from peripheral blood. This receptor was obtained from a woman between 35 and 50 years old with acute or convalescent COVID-19.

CDR3 in amino acids: CASSKFQGVAYEQYF. CDR3 coding DNA: TGTGCCAGTAGTAAGTTTCAGGGGGTCGCCTACGAGCAGTACTTC. The chain employs TRBV19 and TRBJ2-7; 7 bases line up with TRBD1. Germline V gives CDR1 LNHDA, CDR2 SQIVND (reference sequence). The V gene end was trimmed by 4 bases and the J gene end by 2 bases; junction bases not matched to a gene: 8. CDR3 length: 15 amino acids.